The clone carrying this T cell receptor (beta chain) was found once. TCRdb's table, derived via immunoSEQ multiplex PCR, lists solely in-frame clones and lacks some. The table shows approximately 60,000 clones, with about 81% occurring only once. Germline lookup yields CDR1 SEHNR and CDR2 FQNEAQ (reference sequence). The CDR3 has 14 residues. V lost 5 bases and J lost 0, with 10 bases in between. The sort gate was single viable CD3+CD4+CD8-CD45RO+ cells for memory CD4+ T cells. This record comes from a study of memory CD4+ T cells and cytomegalovirus serostatus. This clonotype was obtained from an adult in good health and CMV-seronegative. The chain couples TRBV7-9 to TRBJ1-1, with D perhaps TRBD1 (6 bases). Source material: memory CD4+ T cells from blood. CDR3 coding DNA: TGTGCCAGCAGCACCCAGGGGATGAACACTGAAGCTTTCTTT. Its protein product is CASSTQGMNTEAFF.